Presented here are 18 T cell receptor beta chains from one specimen sequenced in a study of blood T cell repertoires in COVID-19. This table comes from immunoSEQ multiplex PCR, and its TCRdb copy is limited to in-frame clones, with some not included. Of about 430,000 clones in the sample, roughly 90% were seen once. The sequenced sample was PBMCs or T cells enriched from blood (not recorded which). The receptors originated from a woman younger than 45 with acute COVID-19.

For the CDR3, the DNA is TGTGCCAGCTCACCCATGGGGCTGAACTCTGGAAACACCATATATTTT. Translated, it gives CASSPMGLNSGNTIYF. This chain joins TRBV18 and TRBJ1-3; maybe TRBD1 (5 bases). The ends were cut back, 3 bases at V and 0 bases at J, with 12 bases in the middle. The CDR3 has 16 residues. In germline, CDR1 is KGHSH, CDR2 LQKENI.

The chain has TRBV2 and TRBJ2-4, with D possibly matching TRBD1 (6 bases). This CDR3 has 15 residues. V lost 4 bases to trimming and J lost 6 bases, with 16 bases between them. Germline V gives CDR1 SNHLY, CDR2 FYNNEI. The DNA for the CDR3 is TGTGCCAGCAGTGTCCTAAGACAGGCCGGAAACATTCAGTACTTC. Translation gives CASSVLRQAGNIQYF.

This clone has only a few counts. This chain's CDR3 is CASRGTGPDNSPLHF. In nucleotides, the CDR3 is TGTGCCAGCCGGGGAACAGGGCCAGATAATTCACCCCTCCACTTT. This chain joins TRBV6-5 and TRBJ1-6; maybe TRBD1 (6 bases). The germline V gene encodes CDR1 MNHEY and CDR2 SVGAGI. There are 15 residues in the CDR3. Deletions cut 8 bases from V and 5 bases from J, with 16 bases between.

The chain joins TRBV6-6 to TRBJ1-2, with D possibly matching TRBD1 (6 bases). Between the trimmed V and J ends, which lost 8 bases and 2 bases, there was a span of 15 bases. CDR1 and CDR2 from the germline V gene are MNHNY and SVGAGI (reference sequence). The CDR3 extends over 14 amino acids. CDR3 region: CASRAPGANYGYTF. CDR3 coding DNA: TGTGCCAGCCGGGCCCCAGGGGCGAACTATGGCTACACCTTC.

Only one count was recorded for this clone. The chain recombines TRBV6-5 with TRBJ1-6; D is unclear. Deletions cut 6 bases from V and 4 bases from J, with 10 bases between. CDR1 and CDR2 from the germline V gene are MNHEY and SVGAGI. This CDR3 region has 14 residues. The CDR3 coding sequence is TGTGCCAGCAGCCAGGCCCCTTATAATTCACCCCTCCACTTT. Translating gives CASSQAPYNSPLHF.

This clone was detected once. The J gene is TRBJ1-6, the V gene TRBV30; 10 bases are shared with TRBD1. Trimming removed 6 bases from V and 10 bases from J; junction bases left unmatched: 6. Per the germline V gene, CDR1 is GTSNPN and CDR2 is SVGIG (reference sequence). The CDR3 has 13 residues. The CDR3 loop is CACSRQGASPLHF. The CDR3 region has the DNA TGTGCCTGTTCAAGACAGGGGGCATCACCCCTCCACTTT. Supplemented by reference TRBV30 and TRBJ1-6, the full variable domain reads SQTIHQWPATLVQPVGSPLSLECTVEGTSNPNLYWYRQAAGRGLQLLFYSVGIGQISSEVPQNLSASRPQDRQFILSSKKLLLSDSGFYLCACSRQGASPLHFGNGTRLTVT.

In its sample, this clone was seen a few times. V and J are TRBV6-5 and TRBJ1-2, with 9 bases lining up with TRBD1. Germline-derived CDR1 and CDR2 are MNHEY and SVGAGI. This CDR3 has 15 amino acids. Trimming took 6 bases from V and 4 from J; bases not matched to a gene: 9. The CDR3 sequence is CASSFTGQGFYGYTF. In DNA, the CDR3 is TGTGCCAGCAGCTTCACCGGACAGGGGTTCTATGGCTACACCTTC.

V and J are TRBV7-2 and TRBJ2-1, with D unclear. The CDR3 covers 11 residues. Germline CDR1 is SGHTA and CDR2 is FQGNSA. V was trimmed by 2 bases and J by 9 bases, leaving 5 bases between them. The CDR3 loop is CASSLSVEQFF. CDR3 DNA sequence: TGTGCCAGCAGCTTATCAGTTGAGCAGTTCTTC.

The V gene is TRBV6-5, the J gene TRBJ1-4, with D uncertain. There are 13 residues in the CDR3. CDR1 and CDR2 (germline): MNHEY, SVGAGI. Trimming removed 2 bases at V and 5 bases at J, with 6 bases between. The CDR3 protein is CASSYGRNEKLFF. In nucleotides, the CDR3 is TGTGCCAGCAGTTACGGGAGAAATGAAAAACTGTTTTTT.

As DNA, the CDR3 is TGTGCCAGCAGTGCGACTAGCGGAGGCTACGAGCAGTACTTC. Residues: CASSATSGGYEQYF. This chain uses TRBV2 with TRBJ2-7; 9 nucleotides match TRBD2. This CDR3 has 14 residues. CDR1 is SNHLY, CDR2 FYNNEI, per germline. V shed 4 bases, J shed 3 bases, and the junction held 4 bases outside the gene matches.

The chain employs TRBV5-5 and TRBJ1-5; D unclear. V was pared by 2 bases and J by 1 base, with 4 bases between. The CDR3 spans 13 residues. Germline V lookup: CDR1 SGHKS, CDR2 YYEKEE (reference sequence). CDR3 amino acids: CASSFQSNQPQHF. DNA of the CDR3: TGTGCCAGCAGCTTCCAGAGCAATCAGCCCCAGCATTTT.

The chain recombines TRBV7-8 with TRBJ1-1; D is undetermined. This CDR3 has 15 amino acids. CDR1 is SGHVS and CDR2 is FQNEAQ in the germline V gene. V was clipped by 0 bases and J by 0 bases, with 8 bases between them. The CDR3 protein is CASSLASVMNTEAFF. The CDR3 nucleotides read TGTGCCAGCAGCTTAGCGTCGGTCATGAACACTGAAGCTTTCTTT.

This sequence joins TRBV5-1 and TRBJ1-2; 8 bases match TRBD1. Unmatched junction bases numbered 8, after V lost 2 bases and J lost 8 bases. This CDR3 spans 14 amino acids. The V gene's germline CDR1 is SGHRS and CDR2 YFSETQ. The CDR3 reads CASSFLDRDQGYTF. CDR3 in DNA: TGCGCCAGCAGCTTTTTGGACAGGGATCAGGGCTACACCTTC.

V usage is TRBV9 and J usage is TRBJ2-1, with a possible D match to TRBD1 (6 bases). Trimming shortened V by 0 bases and J by 9 bases, and 13 bases separated the two germline ends. The germline CDR1 and CDR2 sequences are SGDLS and YYNGEE. There are 14 residues in the CDR3. The CDR3 DNA follows: TGTGCCAGCAGCGTAGAGGTACAGGGCAGTGAGCAGTTCTTC. Amino acid sequence: CASSVEVQGSEQFF.

This chain connects TRBV30 to TRBJ1-3; D is uncertain. The CDR3 consists of 17 residues. The germline V and J ends were trimmed by 2 bases and 4 bases, with 21 bases remaining between them. CDR1 GTSNPN and CDR2 SVGIG come from the germline V gene (reference sequence). CDR3 in amino acids: CAWSPTGRAPRGNTIYF. Here the CDR3 DNA reads TGTGCCTGGAGTCCCACGGGGAGGGCCCCAAGGGGAAACACCATATATTTT. The whole variable domain, remainder taken from reference TRBV30 and TRBJ1-3, is SQTIHQWPATLVQPVGSPLSLECTVEGTSNPNLYWYRQAAGRGLQLLFYSVGIGQISSEVPQNLSASRPQDRQFILSSKKLLLSDSGFYLCAWSPTGRAPRGNTIYFGEGSWLTVV.

The chain has TRBV5-6 and TRBJ1-5; no definite D call. The CDR3 is 13 residues long. Trimming took 0 bases from V and 7 from J, leaving 8 bases between them. Germline assignment: CDR1 SGHDT and CDR2 YYEEEE. Here the CDR3 reads CASSLGRFQPQHF. CDR3 bases: TGTGCCAGCAGCTTGGGGAGGTTCCAGCCCCAGCATTTT.

This clone came up once. The chain has TRBV2 and TRBJ2-2; the match to TRBD1 covers 9 bases. Germline V CDR1 and CDR2: SNHLY, FYNNEI. V was pared by 1 base and J by 7 bases, with 7 bases of the junction left unmatched. CDR3 length: 16 amino acids. CDR3 region: CASSEGAGQGYGELFF. The DNA for the CDR3 is TGTGCCAGCAGTGAAGGCGCGGGACAGGGTTACGGGGAGCTGTTTTTT. The variable domain in full, completed from reference TRBV2 and TRBJ2-2, reads EPEVTQTPSHQVTQMGQEVILRCVPISNHLYFYWYRQILGQKVEFLVSFYNNEISEKSEIFDDQFSVERPDGSNFTLKIRSTKLEDSAMYFCASSEGAGQGYGELFFGEGSRLTVL.

This chain links TRBV5-1 with TRBJ1-1; 7 positions agree with TRBD1. The CDR3 totals 16 residues. J lost 0 bases, V lost 3 bases, and 8 bases had no gene match. Germline CDR1 and CDR2: SGHRS and YFSETQ. The CDR3 bases are TGCGCCAGCAGCTCTTCTGGGGACAGCATGAACACTGAAGCTTTCTTT. It encodes CASSSSGDSMNTEAFF.